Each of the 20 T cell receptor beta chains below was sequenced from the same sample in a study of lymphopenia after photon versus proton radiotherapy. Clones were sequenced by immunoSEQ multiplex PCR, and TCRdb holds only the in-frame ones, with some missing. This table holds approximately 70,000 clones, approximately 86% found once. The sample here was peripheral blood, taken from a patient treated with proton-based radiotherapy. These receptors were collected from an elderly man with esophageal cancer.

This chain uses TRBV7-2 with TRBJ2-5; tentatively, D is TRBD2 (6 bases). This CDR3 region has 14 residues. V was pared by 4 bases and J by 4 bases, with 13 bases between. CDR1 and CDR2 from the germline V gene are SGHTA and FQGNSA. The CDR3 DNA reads TGTGCCAGCAGCTACCGACGGGGACTAGAGACCCAGTACTTC. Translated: CASSYRRGLETQYF.

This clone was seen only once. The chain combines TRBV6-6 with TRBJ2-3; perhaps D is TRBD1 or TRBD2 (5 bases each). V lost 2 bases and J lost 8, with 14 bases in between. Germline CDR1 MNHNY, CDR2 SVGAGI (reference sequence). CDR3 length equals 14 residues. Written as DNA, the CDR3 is TGTGCCAGCAGTTACGCCGAAAGGGGAGTTACGCAGTATTTT. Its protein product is CASSYAERGVTQYF.

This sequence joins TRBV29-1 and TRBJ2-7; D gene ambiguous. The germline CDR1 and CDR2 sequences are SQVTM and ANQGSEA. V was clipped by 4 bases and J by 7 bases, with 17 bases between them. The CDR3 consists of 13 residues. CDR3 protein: CSVGNQPTREQYF. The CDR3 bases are TGCAGCGTTGGTAACCAACCTACGAGGGAGCAGTACTTC.

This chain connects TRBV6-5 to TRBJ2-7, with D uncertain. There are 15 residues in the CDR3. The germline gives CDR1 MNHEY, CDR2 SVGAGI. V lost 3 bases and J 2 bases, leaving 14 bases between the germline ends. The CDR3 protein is CASSYPSGSTYEQYF. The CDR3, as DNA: TGTGCCAGCAGTTATCCGTCGGGCAGCACCTACGAGCAGTACTTC.

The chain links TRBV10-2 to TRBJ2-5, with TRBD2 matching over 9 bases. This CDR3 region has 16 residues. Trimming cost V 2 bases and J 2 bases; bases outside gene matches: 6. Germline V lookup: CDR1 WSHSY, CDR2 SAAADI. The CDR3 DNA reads TGCGCCAGCAGTGAGGTAGCGGGAGTCCGTCAAGAGACCCAGTACTTC. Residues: CASSEVAGVRQETQYF.

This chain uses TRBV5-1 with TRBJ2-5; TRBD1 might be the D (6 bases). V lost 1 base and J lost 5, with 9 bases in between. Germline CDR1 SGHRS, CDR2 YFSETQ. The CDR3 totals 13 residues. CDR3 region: CASSLWGRETQYF. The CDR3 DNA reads TGCGCCAGCAGCTTGTGGGGGCGGGAGACCCAGTACTTC.

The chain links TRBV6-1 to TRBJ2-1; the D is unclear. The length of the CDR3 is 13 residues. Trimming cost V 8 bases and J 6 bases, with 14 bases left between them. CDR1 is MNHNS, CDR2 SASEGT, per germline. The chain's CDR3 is CASEQNLVNEQFF. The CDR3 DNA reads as TGTGCCAGCGAACAGAATTTGGTCAATGAGCAGTTCTTC.

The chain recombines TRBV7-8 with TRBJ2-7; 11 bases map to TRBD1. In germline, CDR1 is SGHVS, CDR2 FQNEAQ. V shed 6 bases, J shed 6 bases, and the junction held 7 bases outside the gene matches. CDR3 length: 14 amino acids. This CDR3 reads CASRQDRGLSEQYF. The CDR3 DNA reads TGTGCCAGCAGGCAGGACAGGGGGCTGAGCGAGCAGTACTTC.

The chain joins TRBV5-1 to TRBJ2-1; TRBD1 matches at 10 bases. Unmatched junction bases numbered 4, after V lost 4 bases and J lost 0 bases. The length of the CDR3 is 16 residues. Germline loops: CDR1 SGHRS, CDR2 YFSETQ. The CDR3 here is CASSTGDRGSYNEQFF. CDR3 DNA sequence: TGCGCCAGCAGCACGGGGGACAGGGGCTCCTACAATGAGCAGTTCTTC.

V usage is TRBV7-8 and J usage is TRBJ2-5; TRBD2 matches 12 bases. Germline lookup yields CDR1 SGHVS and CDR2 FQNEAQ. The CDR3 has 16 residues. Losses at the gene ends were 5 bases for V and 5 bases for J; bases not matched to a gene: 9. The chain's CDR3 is CASSTRTSGAGETQYF. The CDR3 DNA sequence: TGTGCCAGCAGCACCAGGACTAGCGGGGCGGGGGAGACCCAGTACTTC.

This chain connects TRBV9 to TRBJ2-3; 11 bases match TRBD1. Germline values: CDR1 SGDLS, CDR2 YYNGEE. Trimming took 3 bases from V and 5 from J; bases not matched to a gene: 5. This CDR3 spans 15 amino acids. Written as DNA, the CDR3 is TGTGCCAGCAGCGCCCGGACAGGGGGCATAGATACGCAGTATTTT. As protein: CASSARTGGIDTQYF. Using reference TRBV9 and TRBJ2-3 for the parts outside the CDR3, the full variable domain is DSGVTQTPKHLITATGQRVTLRCSPRSGDLSVYWYQQSLDQGLQFLIQYYNGEERAKGNILERFSAQQFPDLHSELNLSSLELGDSALYFCASSARTGGIDTQYFGPGTRLTVL.

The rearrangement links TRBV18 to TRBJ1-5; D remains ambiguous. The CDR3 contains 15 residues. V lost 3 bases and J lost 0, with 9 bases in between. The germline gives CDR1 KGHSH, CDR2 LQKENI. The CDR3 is CASSPTHSSNQPQHF. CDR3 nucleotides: TGTGCCAGCTCACCTACCCACAGTAGCAATCAGCCCCAGCATTTT.

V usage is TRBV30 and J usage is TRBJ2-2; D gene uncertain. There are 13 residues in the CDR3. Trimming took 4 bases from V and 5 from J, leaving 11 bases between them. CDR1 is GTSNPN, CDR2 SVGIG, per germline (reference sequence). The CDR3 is CAWNYPRTGELFF. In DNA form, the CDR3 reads TGTGCCTGGAACTATCCTCGAACCGGGGAGCTGTTTTTT.

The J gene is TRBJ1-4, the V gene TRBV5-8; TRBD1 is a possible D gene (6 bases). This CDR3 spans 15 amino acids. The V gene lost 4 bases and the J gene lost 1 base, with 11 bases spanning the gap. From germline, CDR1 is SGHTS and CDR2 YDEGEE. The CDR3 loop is CASSLLGGTNEKLFF. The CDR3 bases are TGTGCCAGCAGCCTATTAGGGGGAACTAATGAAAAACTGTTTTTT.

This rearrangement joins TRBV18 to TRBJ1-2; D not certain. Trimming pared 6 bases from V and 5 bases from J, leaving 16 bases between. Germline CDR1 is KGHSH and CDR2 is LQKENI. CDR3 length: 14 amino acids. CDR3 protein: CASSERERAYGYTF. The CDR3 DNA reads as TGTGCCAGCTCCGAGAGGGAAAGGGCTTATGGCTACACCTTC. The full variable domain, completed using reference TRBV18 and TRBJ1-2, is NAGVMQNPRHLVRRRGQEARLRCSPMKGHSHVYWYRQLPEEGLKFMVYLQKENIIDESGMPKERFSAEFPKEGPSILRIQQVVRGDSAAYFCASSERERAYGYTFGSGTRLTVV.

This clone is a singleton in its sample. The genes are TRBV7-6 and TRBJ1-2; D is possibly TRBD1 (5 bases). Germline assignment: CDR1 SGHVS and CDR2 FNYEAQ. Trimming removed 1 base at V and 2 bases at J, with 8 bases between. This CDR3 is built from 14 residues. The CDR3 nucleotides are TGTGCCAGCAGCTTAGGGGACGACAACTATGGCTACACCTTC. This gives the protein CASSLGDDNYGYTF.

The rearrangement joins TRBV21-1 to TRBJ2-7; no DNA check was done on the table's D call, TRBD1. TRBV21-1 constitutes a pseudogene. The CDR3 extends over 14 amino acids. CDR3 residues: CASSNSDSVYEQYF. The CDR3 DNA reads TGTGCCAGCAGCAACAGCGACAGCGTCTACGAGCAGTACTTC.

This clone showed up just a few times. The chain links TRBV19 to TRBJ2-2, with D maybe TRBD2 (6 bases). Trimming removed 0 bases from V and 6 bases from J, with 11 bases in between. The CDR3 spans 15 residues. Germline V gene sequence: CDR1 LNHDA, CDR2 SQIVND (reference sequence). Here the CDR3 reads CASSIDSWGAGELFF. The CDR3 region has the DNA TGTGCCAGTAGTATAGATTCATGGGGGGCCGGGGAGCTGTTTTTT.

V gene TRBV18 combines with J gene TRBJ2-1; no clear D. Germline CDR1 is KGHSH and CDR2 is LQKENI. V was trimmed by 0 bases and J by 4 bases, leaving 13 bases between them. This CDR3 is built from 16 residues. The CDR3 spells CASSPPNSATYNEQFF. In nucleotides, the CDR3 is TGTGCCAGCTCACCACCGAACAGCGCCACTTACAATGAGCAGTTCTTC. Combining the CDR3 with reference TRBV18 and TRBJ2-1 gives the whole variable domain NAGVMQNPRHLVRRRGQEARLRCSPMKGHSHVYWYRQLPEEGLKFMVYLQKENIIDESGMPKERFSAEFPKEGPSILRIQQVVRGDSAAYFCASSPPNSATYNEQFFGPGTRLTVL.

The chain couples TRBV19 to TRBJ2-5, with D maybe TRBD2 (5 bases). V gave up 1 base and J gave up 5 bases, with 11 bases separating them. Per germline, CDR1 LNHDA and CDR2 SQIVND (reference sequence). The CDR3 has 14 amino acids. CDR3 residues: CASSIGGVRETQYF. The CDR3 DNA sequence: TGTGCCAGTAGTATAGGGGGAGTACGGGAGACCCAGTACTTC.